The entry below gives a single T cell receptor (beta chain) sequence along with its context. Its matching antigen is unknown. Deletions cut 4 bases from V and 3 bases from J, with 12 bases between. The CDR3 totals 15 residues. The V gene's germline CDR1 is MNHNS and CDR2 SASEGT. The data derive from a study of graft-versus-host responses after intestinal transplantation. Study at large: Each transplant was multivisceral, liver-intestinal, or isolated intestinal. Anti-thymocyte globulin served as induction for all recipients, who then took tacrolimus and steroids for three to four years. Study-level points and caveats: Early post-transplant falls in HvG clones accompanied the peak levels of circulating GvH clones. Clonal ratios of graft-versus-host to host-versus-graft in allografts were high for patients exhibiting graft-donor T cell macrochimerism.

The table came from immunoSEQ multiplex PCR; TCRdb's copy has only in-frame clones and leaves some out. The table includes roughly 51,000 clones, more than 80% detected once. The chain is built from TRBV6-1 and TRBJ2-2; D gene unclear. The sequencing here drew on unstimulated CD4+ T cells sorted from spleen or lymph node cells, taken before transplant. The clonotype originates from a human donor who was the organ donor for an intestinal transplant. The CDR3 here is CASSVFKQHTGELFF. CDR3 bases: TGTGCCAGCAGTGTATTCAAACAGCACACCGGGGAGCTGTTTTTT.